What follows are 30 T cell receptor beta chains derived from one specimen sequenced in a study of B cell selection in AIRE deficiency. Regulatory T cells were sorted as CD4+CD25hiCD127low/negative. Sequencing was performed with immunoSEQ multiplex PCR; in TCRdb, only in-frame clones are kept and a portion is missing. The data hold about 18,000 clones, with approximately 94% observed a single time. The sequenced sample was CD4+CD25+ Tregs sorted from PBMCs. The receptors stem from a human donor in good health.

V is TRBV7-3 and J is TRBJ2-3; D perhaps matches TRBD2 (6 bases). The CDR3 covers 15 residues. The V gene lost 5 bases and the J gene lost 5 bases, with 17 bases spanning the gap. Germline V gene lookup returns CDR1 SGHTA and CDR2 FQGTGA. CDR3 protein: CASSPGTFRLDTQYF. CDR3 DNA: TGTGCCAGCAGCCCAGGGACTTTTCGTCTAGATACGCAGTATTTT.

The CDR3 DNA sequence: TGTGCCAGCAGTTTGGACAGCAATCAGCCCCAGCATTTT. Protein: CASSLDSNQPQHF. This chain joins TRBV6-4 and TRBJ1-5; D is unresolved. This CDR3 has 13 residues. V was clipped by 5 bases and J by 1 base, with 6 bases between them. Germline values: CDR1 MRHNA, CDR2 SNTAGT.

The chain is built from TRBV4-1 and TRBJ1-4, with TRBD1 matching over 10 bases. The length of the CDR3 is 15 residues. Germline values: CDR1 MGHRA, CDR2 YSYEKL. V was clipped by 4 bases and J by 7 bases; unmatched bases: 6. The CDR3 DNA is TGCGCCAGCAGCCCTTCTGGACAGGGGGGTGAAAAACTGTTTTTT. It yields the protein CASSPSGQGGEKLFF.

Written as DNA, the CDR3 is TGTGCCAGCAGGCGCTCATCCGGACTAGCCGTCGGGGAGCTGTTTTTT. This translates into CASRRSSGLAVGELFF. This rearrangement joins TRBV7-2 to TRBJ2-2; 8 nucleotides align to TRBD2. Germline-derived CDR1 and CDR2 are SGHTA and FQGNSA. The CDR3 loop spans 16 amino acids. With V trimmed by 6 bases and J by 7 bases, 13 bases remained unmatched.

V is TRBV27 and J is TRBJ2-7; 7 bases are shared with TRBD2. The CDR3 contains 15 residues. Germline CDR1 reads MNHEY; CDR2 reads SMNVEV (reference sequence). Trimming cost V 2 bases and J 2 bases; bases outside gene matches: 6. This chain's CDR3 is CASSLLAESTYEQYF. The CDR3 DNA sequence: TGTGCCAGCAGTTTACTAGCGGAGTCCACCTACGAGCAGTACTTC.

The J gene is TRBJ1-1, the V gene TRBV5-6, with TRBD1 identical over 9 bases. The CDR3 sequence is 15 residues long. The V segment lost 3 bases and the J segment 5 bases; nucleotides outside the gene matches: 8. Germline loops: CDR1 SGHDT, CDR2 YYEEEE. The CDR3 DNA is TGTGCCAGCAGCTGGAGGGGGACAGGGTTAACTGAAGCTTTCTTT. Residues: CASSWRGTGLTEAFF.

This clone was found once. In DNA, the CDR3 is TGTGCCAGCAGCTTTTTAACGCTGGTAGGGACAGCTAATCAGCCCCAGCATTTT. Protein product: CASSFLTLVGTANQPQHF. The chain carries TRBV7-2 and TRBJ1-5; 7 nucleotides align to TRBD1. The junction had 15 bases not matched to a gene; V was cut back by 3 bases and J by 4 bases. The length of the CDR3 is 18 residues. Germline assignment: CDR1 SGHTA and CDR2 FQGNSA.

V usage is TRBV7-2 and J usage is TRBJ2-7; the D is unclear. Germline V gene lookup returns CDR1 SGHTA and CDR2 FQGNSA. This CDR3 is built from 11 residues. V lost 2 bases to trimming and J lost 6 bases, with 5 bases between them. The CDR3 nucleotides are TGTGCCAGCAGCTTATGGATCGAGCAGTACTTC. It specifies CASSLWIEQYF.

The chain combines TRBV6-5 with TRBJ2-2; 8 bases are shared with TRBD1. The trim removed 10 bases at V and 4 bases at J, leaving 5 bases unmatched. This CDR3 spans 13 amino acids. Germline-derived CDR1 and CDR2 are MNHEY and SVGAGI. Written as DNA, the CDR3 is TGTGCCACCAGGGGGCCGGGCACCGGGGAGCTGTTTTTT. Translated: CATRGPGTGELFF.

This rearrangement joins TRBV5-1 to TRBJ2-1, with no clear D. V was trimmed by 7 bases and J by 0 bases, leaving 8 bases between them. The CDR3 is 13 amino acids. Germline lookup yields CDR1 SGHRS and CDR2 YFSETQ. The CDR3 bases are TGCGCCAGCGCTCCGAGCTCCTACAATGAGCAGTTCTTC. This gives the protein CASAPSSYNEQFF. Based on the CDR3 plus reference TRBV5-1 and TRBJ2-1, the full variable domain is KAGVTQTPRYLIKTRGQQVTLSCSPISGHRSVSWYQQTPGQGLQFLFEYFSETQRNKGNFPGRFSGRQFSNSRSEMNVSTLELGDSALYLCASAPSSYNEQFFGPGTRLTVL.

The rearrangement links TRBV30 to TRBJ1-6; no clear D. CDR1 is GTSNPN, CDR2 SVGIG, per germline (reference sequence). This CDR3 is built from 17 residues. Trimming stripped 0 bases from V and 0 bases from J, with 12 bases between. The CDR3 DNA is TGTGCCTGGAGTGTACGAGGCGATCGCTCCTATAATTCACCCCTCCACTTT. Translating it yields CAWSVRGDRSYNSPLHF.

The CDR3 sequence: CASANFGGYGYTF. The CDR3 nucleotides read TGCGCCAGCGCAAATTTTGGTGGCTATGGCTACACCTTC. The chain links TRBV5-1 to TRBJ1-2; D gene uncertain. Looked up from germline, CDR1 is SGHRS and CDR2 is YFSETQ. The CDR3 has 13 amino acids. Trimming pared 7 bases from V and 4 bases from J, leaving 14 bases between. The variable domain in full, with the rest retrieved from reference TRBV5-1 and TRBJ1-2, is KAGVTQTPRYLIKTRGQQVTLSCSPISGHRSVSWYQQTPGQGLQFLFEYFSETQRNKGNFPGRFSGRQFSNSRSEMNVSTLELGDSALYLCASANFGGYGYTFGSGTRLTVV.

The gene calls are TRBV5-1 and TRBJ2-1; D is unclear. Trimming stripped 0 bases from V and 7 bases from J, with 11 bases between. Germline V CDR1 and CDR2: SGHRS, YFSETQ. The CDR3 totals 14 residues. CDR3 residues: CASSLEPSSNEQFF. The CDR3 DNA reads TGCGCCAGCAGCTTGGAACCTAGTTCGAATGAGCAGTTCTTC.

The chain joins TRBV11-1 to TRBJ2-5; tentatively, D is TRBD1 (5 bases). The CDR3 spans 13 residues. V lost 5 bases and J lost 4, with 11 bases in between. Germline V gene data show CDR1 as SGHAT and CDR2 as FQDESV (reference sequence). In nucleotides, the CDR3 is TGTGCCAGCAGCCCTCCAGGGTTAGAGACCCAGTACTTC. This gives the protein CASSPPGLETQYF.

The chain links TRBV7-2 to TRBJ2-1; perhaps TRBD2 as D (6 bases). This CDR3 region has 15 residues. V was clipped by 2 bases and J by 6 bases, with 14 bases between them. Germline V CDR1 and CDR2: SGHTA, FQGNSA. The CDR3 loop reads CASSLYTGAGNEQFF. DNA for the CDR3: TGTGCCAGCAGCTTATACACGGGAGCGGGCAATGAGCAGTTCTTC.

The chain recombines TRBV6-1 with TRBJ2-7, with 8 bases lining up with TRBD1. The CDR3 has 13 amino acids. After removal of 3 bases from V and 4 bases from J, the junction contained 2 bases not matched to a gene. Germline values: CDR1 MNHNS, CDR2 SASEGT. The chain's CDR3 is CASSDRGPYEQYF. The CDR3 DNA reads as TGTGCCAGCAGTGACAGGGGGCCGTACGAGCAGTACTTC.

The CDR3 DNA sequence: TGTGCCAGCAGTTACTCGGGGCTAGAGTCAGGAGAGACCCAGTACTTC. Its protein is CASSYSGLESGETQYF. The V call is TRBV6-5, the J call TRBJ2-5, with D possibly being TRBD1 (5 bases). The V and J ends lost 0 bases and 4 bases respectively, with 15 bases between them. The CDR3 is made up of 16 amino acids. The germline CDR1 and CDR2 sequences are MNHEY and SVGAGI.

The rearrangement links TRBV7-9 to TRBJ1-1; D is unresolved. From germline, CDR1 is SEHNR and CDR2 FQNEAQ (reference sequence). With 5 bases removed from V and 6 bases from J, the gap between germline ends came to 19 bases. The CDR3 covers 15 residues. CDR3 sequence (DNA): TGTGCCAGCAGCCGAAGAGGTGAGGGTTTCCCTGAAGCTTTCTTT. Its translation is CASSRRGEGFPEAFF.

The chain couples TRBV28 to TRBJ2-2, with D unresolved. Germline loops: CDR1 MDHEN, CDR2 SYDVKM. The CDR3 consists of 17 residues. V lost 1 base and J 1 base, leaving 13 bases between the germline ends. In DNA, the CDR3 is TGTGCCAGCAGTTTATTCGCGGCGTTCGGGAACACCGGGGAGCTGTTTTTT. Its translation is CASSLFAAFGNTGELFF.

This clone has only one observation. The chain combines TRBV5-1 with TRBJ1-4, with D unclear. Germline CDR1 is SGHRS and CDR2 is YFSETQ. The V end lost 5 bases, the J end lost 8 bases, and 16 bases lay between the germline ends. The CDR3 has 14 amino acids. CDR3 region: CASRSHPGGEKLFF. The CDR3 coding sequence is TGCGCCAGCAGGTCTCATCCGGGTGGGGAAAAACTGTTTTTT.

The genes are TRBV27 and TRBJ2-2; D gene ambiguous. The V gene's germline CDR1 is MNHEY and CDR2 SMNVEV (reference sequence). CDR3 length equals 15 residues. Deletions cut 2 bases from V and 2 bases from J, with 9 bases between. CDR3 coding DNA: TGTGCCAGCAGTTTAAAACTGGGAAACACCGGGGAGCTGTTTTTT. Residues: CASSLKLGNTGELFF.

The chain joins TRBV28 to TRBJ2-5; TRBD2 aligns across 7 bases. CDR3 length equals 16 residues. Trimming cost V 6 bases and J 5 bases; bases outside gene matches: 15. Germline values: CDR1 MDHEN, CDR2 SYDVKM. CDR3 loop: CASSLVGRGAGETQYF. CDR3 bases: TGTGCCAGCAGCTTGGTTGGGAGGGGTGCTGGGGAGACCCAGTACTTC.

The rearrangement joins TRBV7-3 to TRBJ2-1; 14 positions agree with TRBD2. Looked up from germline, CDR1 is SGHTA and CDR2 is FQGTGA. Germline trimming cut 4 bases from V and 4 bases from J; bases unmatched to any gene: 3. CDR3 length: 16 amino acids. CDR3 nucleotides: TGTGCCAGCAGCTGGGGGACTAGCGGGAGTTACAATGAGCAGTTCTTC. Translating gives CASSWGTSGSYNEQFF. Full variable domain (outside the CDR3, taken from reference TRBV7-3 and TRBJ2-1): GAGVSQTPSNKVTEKGKYVELRCDPISGHTALYWYRQSLGQGPEFLIYFQGTGAADDSGLPNDRFFAVRPEGSVSTLKIQRTERGDSAVYLCASSWGTSGSYNEQFFGPGTRLTVL.

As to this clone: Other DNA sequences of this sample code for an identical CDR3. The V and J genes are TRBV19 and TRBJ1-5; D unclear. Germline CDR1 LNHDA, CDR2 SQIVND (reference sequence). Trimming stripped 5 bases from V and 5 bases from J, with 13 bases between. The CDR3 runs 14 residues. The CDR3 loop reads CASSPLSADQPQHF. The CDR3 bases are TGTGCCAGTAGTCCCCTTTCGGCGGATCAGCCCCAGCATTTT.

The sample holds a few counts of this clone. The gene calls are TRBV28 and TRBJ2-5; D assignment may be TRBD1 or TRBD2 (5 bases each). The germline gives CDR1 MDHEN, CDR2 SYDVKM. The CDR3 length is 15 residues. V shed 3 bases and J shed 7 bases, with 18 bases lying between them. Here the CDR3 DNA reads TGTGCCAGCAGTTTCCTGGGGGAGAGAGACGGGACCCAGTACTTC. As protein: CASSFLGERDGTQYF.

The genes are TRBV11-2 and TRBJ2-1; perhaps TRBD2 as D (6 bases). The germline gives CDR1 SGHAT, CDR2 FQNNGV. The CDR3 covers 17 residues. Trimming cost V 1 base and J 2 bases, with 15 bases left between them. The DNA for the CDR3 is TGTGCCAGCAGCTTAGTTCCTTCTAGCGAGACCTACAATGAGCAGTTCTTC. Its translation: CASSLVPSSETYNEQFF.

This CDR3 reads CVTSRANYGYTF. The CDR3 coding sequence is TGTGTCACCTCCAGAGCGAACTATGGCTACACCTTC. The rearrangement links TRBV6-6 to TRBJ1-2; D not certain. CDR1 and CDR2 from the germline V gene are MNHNY and SVGAGI (reference sequence). This CDR3 spans 12 amino acids.

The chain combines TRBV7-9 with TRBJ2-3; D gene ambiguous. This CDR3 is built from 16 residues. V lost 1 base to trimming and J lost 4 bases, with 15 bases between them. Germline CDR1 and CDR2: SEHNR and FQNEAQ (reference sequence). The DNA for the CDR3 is TGTGCCAGCAGCTTAGGAGGATGGCTCACCGCAGATACGCAGTATTTT. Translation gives CASSLGGWLTADTQYF.

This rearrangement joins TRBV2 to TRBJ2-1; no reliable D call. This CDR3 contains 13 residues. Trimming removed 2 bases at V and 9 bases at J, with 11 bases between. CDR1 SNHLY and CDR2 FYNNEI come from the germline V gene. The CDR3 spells CASSERDLREQFF. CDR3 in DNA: TGTGCCAGCAGTGAAAGGGATTTACGTGAGCAGTTCTTC.

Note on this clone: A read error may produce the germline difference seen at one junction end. The CDR3 bases are TGTGCCAGCAGTCACCGGGACAGGGGGTCCCCCGACTTC. Translating gives CASSHRDRGSPDF. J is TRBJ2-7 and V is TRBV6-1, with 11 bases that match TRBD1. Germline values: CDR1 MNHNS, CDR2 SASEGT. CDR3 length: 13 amino acids.